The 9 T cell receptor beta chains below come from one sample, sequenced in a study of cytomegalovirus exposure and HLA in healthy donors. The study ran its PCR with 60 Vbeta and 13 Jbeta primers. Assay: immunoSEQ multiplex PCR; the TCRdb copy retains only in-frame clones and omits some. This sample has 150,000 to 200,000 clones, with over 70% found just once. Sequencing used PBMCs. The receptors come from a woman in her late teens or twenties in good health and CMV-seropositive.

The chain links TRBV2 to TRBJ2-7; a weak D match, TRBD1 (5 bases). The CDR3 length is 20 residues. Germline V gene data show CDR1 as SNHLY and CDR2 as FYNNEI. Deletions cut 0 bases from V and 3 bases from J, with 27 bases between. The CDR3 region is CASSEALPNRGTGEHYEQYF. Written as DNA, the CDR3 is TGTGCCAGCAGTGAAGCGCTTCCGAACAGAGGAACAGGAGAACACTACGAGCAGTACTTC.

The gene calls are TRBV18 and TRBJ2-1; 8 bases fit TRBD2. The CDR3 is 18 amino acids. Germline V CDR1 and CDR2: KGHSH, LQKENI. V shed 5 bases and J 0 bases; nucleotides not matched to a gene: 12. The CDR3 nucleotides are TGTGCCAGCTCATTTCTAAGTACCGGGACTAGCTCCTACAATGAGCAGTTCTTC. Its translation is CASSFLSTGTSSYNEQFF.

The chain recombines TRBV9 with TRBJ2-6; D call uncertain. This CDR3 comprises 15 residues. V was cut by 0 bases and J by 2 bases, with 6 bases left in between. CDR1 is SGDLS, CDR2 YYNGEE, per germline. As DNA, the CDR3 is TGTGCCAGCAGCGTAGGAGCACCTGGGGCCAACGTCCTGACTTTC. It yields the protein CASSVGAPGANVLTF. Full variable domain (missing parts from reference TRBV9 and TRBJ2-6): DSGVTQTPKHLITATGQRVTLRCSPRSGDLSVYWYQQSLDQGLQFLIQYYNGEERAKGNILERFSAQQFPDLHSELNLSSLELGDSALYFCASSVGAPGANVLTFGAGSRLTVL.

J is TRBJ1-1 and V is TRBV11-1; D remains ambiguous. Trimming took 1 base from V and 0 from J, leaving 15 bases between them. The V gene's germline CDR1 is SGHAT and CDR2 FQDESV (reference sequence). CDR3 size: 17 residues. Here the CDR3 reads CASSLDRFAGVNTEAFF. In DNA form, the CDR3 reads TGTGCCAGCAGCTTAGATCGCTTCGCCGGGGTGAACACTGAAGCTTTCTTT.

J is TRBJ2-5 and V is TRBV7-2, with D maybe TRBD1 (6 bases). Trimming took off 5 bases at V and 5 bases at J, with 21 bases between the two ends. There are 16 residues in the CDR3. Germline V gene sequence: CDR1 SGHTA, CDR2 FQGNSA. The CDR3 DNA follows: TGTGCCAGCAGCCCCAATTGGCGAGGGGGAAGCGAGACCCAGTACTTC. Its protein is CASSPNWRGGSETQYF.

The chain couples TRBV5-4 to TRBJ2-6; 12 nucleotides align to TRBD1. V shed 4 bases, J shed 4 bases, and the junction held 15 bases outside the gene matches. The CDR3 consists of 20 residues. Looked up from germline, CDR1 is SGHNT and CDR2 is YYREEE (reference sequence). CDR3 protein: CASSPSLGTGGLGGANVLTF. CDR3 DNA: TGTGCCAGCAGCCCGAGTCTGGGGACAGGGGGCCTAGGGGGGGCCAACGTCCTGACTTTC.

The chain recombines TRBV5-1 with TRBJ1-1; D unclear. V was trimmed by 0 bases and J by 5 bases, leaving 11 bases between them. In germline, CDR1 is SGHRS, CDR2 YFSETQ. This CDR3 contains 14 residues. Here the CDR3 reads CASSLGAWQTEAFF. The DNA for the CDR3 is TGCGCCAGCAGCTTGGGGGCATGGCAGACTGAAGCTTTCTTT.

The CDR3 loop reads CASSQDLETVTNEKLFF. CDR3 bases: TGTGCCAGCAGCCAAGATTTGGAGACCGTCACTAATGAAAAACTGTTTTTT. The rearrangement uses TRBV4-2 and TRBJ1-4; D gene ambiguous. Germline values: CDR1 LGHNA, CDR2 YNFKEQ. Trimming took off 0 bases at V and 2 bases at J, with 13 bases between the two ends. The CDR3 runs to 17 residues.

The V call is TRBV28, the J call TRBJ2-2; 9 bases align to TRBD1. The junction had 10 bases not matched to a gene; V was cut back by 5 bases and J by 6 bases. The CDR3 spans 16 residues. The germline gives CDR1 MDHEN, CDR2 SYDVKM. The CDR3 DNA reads TGTGCCAGCAGTCGAGTTATGACAGGGGGGTCCGGGGAGCTGTTTTTT. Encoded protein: CASSRVMTGGSGELFF.